This TCR beta chain derives from a study of OX40 agonist ivuxolimab in advanced cancers. On the study more broadly: Dose-escalation cases comprised hepatocellular carcinoma, melanoma, renal cell or head and neck cancer.

The CDR3 runs to 17 residues. The V and J ends lost 2 bases and 5 bases respectively, with 21 bases between them. Germline CDR1 LNHDA, CDR2 SQIVND (reference sequence). This clone turned up a few times. No antigen is known for it. Findings of the study overall: With doses of 0.1 to 3.0 mg/kg, CD4+ and CD8+ blood T cells had undergone clonal expansion by week 6. CD4+ T cells averaged fewer expanded clones than CD8+ T cells. Patients with a partial response at 0.1-3.0 mg/kg had among the lowest clonal expansion.

TCRdb's table, derived via immunoSEQ multiplex PCR, lists solely in-frame clones and lacks some. Found here are approximately 46,000 clones, approximately 86% of them singletons; the top ten hold roughly 12%. Here the sequenced sample was CD4+ or CD8+ T cells sorted from blood, taken in a trial of the OX40 agonist ivuxolimab. The genes are TRBV19 and TRBJ1-2; perhaps TRBD1 as D (6 bases). The source is an adult with an advanced solid tumor such as melanoma, head and neck, liver or kidney cancer. The CDR3 sequence: CASSITPGHGMAYGYTF. The CDR3 region has the DNA TGTGCCAGTAGTATAACCCCGGGACACGGCATGGCGTATGGCTACACCTTC.